This entry concerns a single T cell receptor beta chain. These data are taken from a study of technical replicates of blood from a few donors. TCRdb keeps only in-frame clones here, not all; method: immunoSEQ multiplex PCR. The table lists tens of thousands of clones, over 95% of them singletons. After removal of 9 bases from V and 5 bases from J, the junction contained 7 bases not matched to a gene. Germline V CDR1 and CDR2: LNHDA, SQIVND (reference sequence). The CDR3 contains 13 residues. This clonotype was sampled from a human donor in good health. The sample comprised T cells isolated from PBMCs. This chain joins TRBV19 and TRBJ1-1, with 9 nucleotides matching TRBD1. For the CDR3, the DNA is TGTGCCAGCTCCGGGACAGGGAAGACTGAAGCTTTCTTT. Its translation: CASSGTGKTEAFF.